The clone carrying this TCR beta chain appeared a few times. Reverse transcription of extracted RNA yielded cDNA, which provided the sequencing template. Sequenced by immunoSEQ multiplex PCR; TCRdb stores in-frame clones only, minus some. The sample carries more than 100,000 clones, around 86% recorded once. This record comes from a study of CD8+ T cells in alopecia areata. Treatment reported: oral pan-JAK inhibitor, 5-10 mg twice daily. Sampling of alopecia areata patients yielded lesional scalp punch biopsies as well as peripheral blood. The source is a human donor with alopecia areata. Sequencing used CD8+ T cells sorted from blood, obtained between weeks 30 and 35, from a patient treated with tofacitinib.

CDR3 in DNA: TGCGCCAGCAGCTTGACGGGGCCCCAAGAGACCCAGTACTTC. Its translation is CASSLTGPQETQYF. The chain couples TRBV5-1 to TRBJ2-5, with D perhaps given as TRBD1 or TRBD2 (5 bases each). The CDR3 is made up of 14 amino acids. In germline, CDR1 is SGHRS, CDR2 YFSETQ. V lost 1 base to trimming and J lost 1 base, with 8 bases between them.